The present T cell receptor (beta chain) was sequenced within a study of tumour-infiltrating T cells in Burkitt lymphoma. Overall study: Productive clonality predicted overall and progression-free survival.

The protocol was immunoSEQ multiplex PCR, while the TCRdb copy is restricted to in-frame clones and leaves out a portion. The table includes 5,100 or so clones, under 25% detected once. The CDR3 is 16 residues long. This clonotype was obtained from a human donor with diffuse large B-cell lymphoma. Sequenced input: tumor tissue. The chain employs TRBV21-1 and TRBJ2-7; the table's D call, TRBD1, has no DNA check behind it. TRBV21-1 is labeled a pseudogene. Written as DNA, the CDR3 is TGTGCCAGCAGCAGTGAGAGGGGGCTTAGCTCCTACGAGCAGTACTTC. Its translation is CASSSERGLSSYEQYF.